The source of this TCR beta chain is a study of T cells in Graves' hyperthyroidism and ophthalmopathy. Whole-study results and caveats: The model identified upcoming ophthalmopathy a median roughly 6 months ahead of onset. Blood also carried most thyroid clonotypes expanded above 0.001.

Of note for this clonotype: Its antigen is not identified.

Amplified TCR beta CDR3 regions came from RNA transcripts. The HTBI primer set drove a first-round RT-PCR of the TCR CDR3. MiXCR, applied by TCRdb to the multiplex PCR reads, yields one record per CDR3 protein. The sample includes 490,000 or so distinct CDR3 sequences, over 35% of them seen just once. V lost 3 bases and J 8 bases, leaving 17 bases between the germline ends. The CDR3 extends over 15 amino acids. Germline CDR1 ENHRY, CDR2 SYGVKD. The origin of this receptor is an adult woman with Graves' disease, either hyperthyroidism or ophthalmopathy (not recorded which). Source material: peripheral blood or thyroid tissue (not recorded which). V is TRBV10-3 and J is TRBJ2-4; perhaps D is TRBD1 or TRBD2 (7 bases each). The CDR3 DNA reads TGTGCCATCAGTGACGGGGCAGGGGGGGCGGACATTCAGTACTTC. It encodes CAISDGAGGADIQYF.